The sequence of this T cell receptor (beta chain) was determined in a study of tumor-infiltrating lymphocytes in primary liver carcinoma. Study summary: Subjects presented with primary liver carcinoma managed by surgical resection. Among the tumors, stages were T1-T3 N0M0 and sizes roughly 4 to 10 cm.

The CDR3 is made up of 14 amino acids. V was trimmed by 1 base and J by 8 bases, leaving 12 bases between them. Germline V CDR1 and CDR2: LGHNA, YSLEER. Unsorted whole blood served as the source of blood RNA, and germline DNA was extracted as well. Before the surgical procedure, four milliliters of peripheral blood were collected. Researchers generated TCR beta cDNA from about 530 ng of total RNA, relying on a constant-region primer. For TCR beta, libraries were produced by three nested multiplex PCR rounds using slightly modified ARM-PCR. Amplification in the first two PCR rounds was performed using TRBV1-TRBV30 forward primers and a C-beta reverse primer for around 10 cycles each. TCRdb reprocessed the multiplex PCR reads with MiXCR, giving one entry per CDR3 protein. In the table there are about 210,000 distinct CDR3 sequences, about two thirds of which are singletons.

This receptor was taken from a woman aged 55 to 70 with primary liver carcinoma and hepatitis B virus infection. The chain links TRBV4-3 to TRBJ1-5; D is undetermined. Input material: peripheral blood. The DNA for the CDR3 is TGCGCCAGCAGCCAAGGAAACACTGGAGAGCCCCAGCATTTT. It encodes CASSQGNTGEPQHF.